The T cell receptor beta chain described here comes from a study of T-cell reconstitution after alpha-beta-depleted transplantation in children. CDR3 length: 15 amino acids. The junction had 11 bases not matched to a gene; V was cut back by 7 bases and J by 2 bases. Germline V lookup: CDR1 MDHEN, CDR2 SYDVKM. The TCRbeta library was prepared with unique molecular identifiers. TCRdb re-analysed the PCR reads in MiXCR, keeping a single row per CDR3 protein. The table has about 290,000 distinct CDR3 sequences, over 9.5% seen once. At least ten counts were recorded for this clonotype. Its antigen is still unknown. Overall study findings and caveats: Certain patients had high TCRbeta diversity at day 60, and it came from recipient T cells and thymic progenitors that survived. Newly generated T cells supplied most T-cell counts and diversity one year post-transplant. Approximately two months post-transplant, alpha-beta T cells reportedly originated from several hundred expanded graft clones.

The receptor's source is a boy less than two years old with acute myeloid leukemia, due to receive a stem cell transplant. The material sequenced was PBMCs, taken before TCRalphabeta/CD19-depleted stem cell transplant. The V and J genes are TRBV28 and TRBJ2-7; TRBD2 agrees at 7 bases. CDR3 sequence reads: CASIPFSAGAYEQYF. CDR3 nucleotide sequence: TGTGCCAGCATCCCTTTTTCGGCGGGGGCCTACGAGCAGTACTTC.